A selection of T cell receptor beta chains follows, all from one sample in a study of neoadjuvant nivolumab and ipilimumab in lung cancer. The data were produced by immunoSEQ multiplex PCR, yet TCRdb's version contains in-frame clones alone and is incomplete. The table records around 8,100 clones, 70% to 80% of them present only once. Sequencing used adjacent normal lung tissue, obtained after neoadjuvant nivolumab, alone or with ipilimumab, at or shortly before surgery. The receptor set was obtained from an adult with non-small cell lung cancer. Each CDR3 is given without its conserved first and last residue. The order of the fields is J gene, V gene, CDR3 length, CDR3 protein.

TRBJ2-7 TRBV19 9 ASSGGLEQY
TRBJ2-7 TRBV7-8 9 ASSPVGEQY
TRBJ2-1 TRBV10-3 14 AISDLTGGADNEQF
TRBJ2-1 TRBV11-3 13 ASSLDLRDLNEQF
TRBJ1-2 TRBV30 10 AWRGDSWGYT
TRBJ2-7 TRBV5-8 14 ASSLAGTSGGYEQY
TRBJ1-1 TRBV5-4 12 ALGGEGANTEAF
TRBJ2-7 TRBV6-5 13 ASNPSVGHSYEQY
TRBJ1-2 TRBV7-9 13 ASSLGRTGIYGYT
TRBJ2-7 TRBV9 13 ASSVGSGYSYEQY
TRBJ1-2 TRBV5-5 9 ASSNRVGYT
TRBJ2-7 TRBV5-1 14 ASSLGPAGQTLEQY
TRBJ1-4 TRBV30 12 AWNRGATNEKLF
TRBJ2-1 TRBV4-3 12 ASSQGSSNNEQF
TRBJ2-1 TRBV27 10 ASSLSSGEQF
TRBJ1-5 TRBV4-3 12 ASSQDYRNQPQH
TRBJ2-1 TRBV18 14 ASSPLEAGRKTEQF
TRBJ1-6 TRBV11-2 13 ASSYSGQDNSPLH
TRBJ2-3 TRBV6-5 12 ATRLLLITDTQY
TRBJ1-1 TRBV7-9 11 ASSLEGNTEAF
TRBJ1-6 TRBV6-1 9 ASRHGSPLH
TRBJ1-1 TRBV18 10 ASSPGGSEAF
TRBJ2-1 TRBV4-2 13 ASSQGAYPYNEQF
TRBJ1-5 TRBV9 11 ASSVGSNQPQH
TRBJ1-6 TRBV6-1 8 ASSHGPLH
TRBJ1-2 TRBV19 12 ASSMTGQGYGYT
TRBJ1-1 TRBV28 11 ASSLGTVLEAF
TRBJ1-1 TRBV6-5 12 ASRPRQGRTEAF
TRBJ2-7 TRBV2 11 ASSDSISYEQY
TRBJ2-1 TRBV5-1 13 ASSSRGDLDNEQF
TRBJ2-7 TRBV5-4 12 ASSLERLPYEQY
TRBJ2-2 TRBV5-1 13 ASSLYGQNTGELF
TRBJ1-2 TRBV25-1 12 ASSETGFIYGYT
TRBJ2-7 TRBV30 10 AWTRDPYEQY
TRBJ1-2 TRBV2 12 ASSRDQGYGGYT
TRBJ2-2 TRBV5-6 14 ASSLEGLNRPGELF
TRBJ2-1 TRBV7-2 10 ASSQPSNEQF
TRBJ2-3 TRBV7-9 11 ASSRDTTDTQY
TRBJ2-7 TRBV5-1 11 ASSFQGTHEQY
TRBJ2-2 TRBV5-5 13 ASSLAQGASGELF
TRBJ1-2 TRBV5-6 12 ASSLAGAHGGYT
TRBJ2-7 TRBV19 13 ASSSDLLGSYEQY
TRBJ2-1 TRBV18 14 ASSPPDSPAYNEQF
TRBJ2-2 TRBV30 11 AWSVGGAGELF
TRBJ1-1 TRBV10-3 11 AIIRDRDTEAF
TRBJ1-6 TRBV2 13 ASIPFLSYNSPLH
TRBJ2-7 TRBV7-9 14 ASSLGVGQGLDEQY
TRBJ2-5 TRBV7-9 12 ASSLVVGQETQY
TRBJ2-7 TRBV7-6 10 ASSFFGGEQY
TRBJ2-7 TRBV6-5 12 ASSKRGLSYEQY
TRBJ1-5 TRBV2 11 ASGAGLWQPQH
TRBJ1-6 TRBV28 13 ATRWDPNYNSPLH
TRBJ2-7 TRBV5-1 13 ASSSSGRLGYEQY
TRBJ1-5 TRBV5-6 13 ASSPPGSSNQPQH
TRBJ2-3 TRBV6-5 13 ASRSLARSTDTQY
TRBJ1-2 TRBV18 11 ASSPHREYGYT
TRBJ1-1 TRBV7-9 11 ASRMGPNTEAF
TRBJ1-3 TRBV5-6 12 ASSLDDRGNTIY
TRBJ2-7 TRBV5-8 11 ASSFGSGYEQY